This T cell receptor beta chain was documented in a study of CD8 T cells in Susac syndrome. General study findings and limits: Susac-specific public clones numbered about 16 in total CD8+ repertoires (and a few in CD8+ TEMRA repertoires).

The study sequenced TCR beta in blood CD8+ and CD4+ T cells. TEMRA cells were FACS-enriched, with CD8+ and CD4+ T cells isolated negatively. The V end was cut by 0 bases, the J end by 7 bases, with 10 bases between. The CDR3 consists of 14 residues. Germline CDR1 and CDR2: SGDLS and YYNGEE. Details on this clonotype: Antigen unknown.

RNA totalling roughly 0.45 to 1 ug underwent reverse transcription with random hexamers. Amplification of TCR beta CDR3 spanned 54 Vbeta and 13 Jbeta via immunoSEQ multiplex PCR. Using its own MiXCR run on the immunoSEQ multiplex PCR reads, TCRdb lists one record per CDR3 protein. The repertoire includes 65,000 to 95,000 distinct CDR3 sequences, 85% to 95% of them detected once, and approximately 1% sits in the top ten. Sequenced input: CD8+ T cells from PBMCs. The source is a human donor with Susac syndrome. The chain employs TRBV9 and TRBJ1-4; D call uncertain. The CDR3 nucleotides are TGTGCCAGCAGCGTAGTCGGACGGATTGAAAAACTGTTTTTT. This sequence encodes CASSVVGRIEKLFF. Variable domain in full (rest from reference TRBV9 and TRBJ1-4): DSGVTQTPKHLITATGQRVTLRCSPRSGDLSVYWYQQSLDQGLQFLIQYYNGEERAKGNILERFSAQQFPDLHSELNLSSLELGDSALYFCASSVVGRIEKLFFGSGTQLSVL.